The clone carrying this TCR beta chain was detected a few times. Its antigen remains unknown. The data derive from a study of blood T cells in healthy people across ages. The CDR3 contains 15 residues. CDR1 and CDR2 (germline): KGHSH, LQKENI. V lost 0 bases and J 5 bases, leaving 13 bases between the germline ends. A sample-barcoded 5' primer and a J-beta primer mix were used in a second PCR of roughly 6 to 11 cycles. MiXCR was run by TCRdb on the 5' RACE reads, yielding one entry per CDR3 protein. The top ten hold approximately 22% of the sample, which has around 710,000 distinct CDR3 sequences, approximately 39% seen once. Study-wide findings and caveats: Higher diversity, along with more naive CD4+ cells, distinguished long-lived donors from aged donors.

The receptor's source is a woman aged 55 to 70 in good health. This sequence joins TRBV18 and TRBJ2-5; D is possibly TRBD1 (6 bases). Specimen: blood. The CDR3 here is CASSPPSRGWETQYF. In DNA, the CDR3 is TGTGCCAGCTCACCACCTTCCAGGGGTTGGGAGACCCAGTACTTC.